The 21 T cell receptor beta chains below were found in one sample sequenced in a study of vaccination effects on CD4 cells after COVID-19. Data came from immunoSEQ multiplex PCR; TCRdb stores just in-frame clones and leaves some out. Of roughly 70,000 clones in the sample, under 85% were seen once. These receptors lack a known antigen. Viral peptide pool expansion of antigen-specific CD4+ T cells preceded sequencing in the ViraFEST assay. Isolating CD4+ T cells followed less than 12 days of culture. Participants received two doses of either the BNT162b2 or mRNA-1273 vaccine. The input for sequencing was CD4+ T cells from PBMCs cultured with HCoV-OC43 spike peptides, taken after COVID-19 vaccination. Regarding subset: HCoV-OC43 spike overlapping peptide pool stimulation. These receptor sequences come from a human donor who received a COVID-19 vaccine.

The V call is TRBV5-1, the J call TRBJ2-1; the D gene could be TRBD1 or TRBD2 (5 bases each). Germline lookup yields CDR1 SGHRS and CDR2 YFSETQ. CDR3 length: 15 residues. V lost 6 bases to trimming and J lost 2 bases, with 15 bases between them. CDR3 bases: TGCGCCAGCAACTTTGGGGACGTCACCTACAATGAGCAGTTCTTC. Its translation: CASNFGDVTYNEQFF.

This clone came up a few times. V usage is TRBV29-1 and J usage is TRBJ1-1; D gene ambiguous. The germline V gene encodes CDR1 SQVTM and CDR2 ANQGSEA. This CDR3 has 11 residues. V lost 1 base to trimming and J lost 1 base, with 1 base between them. As DNA, the CDR3 is TGCAGCGTTGAAGGGAACACTGAAGCTTTCTTT. Translating gives CSVEGNTEAFF.

The chain links TRBV5-1 to TRBJ2-5, with a possible D match to TRBD1 (6 bases). The length of the CDR3 is 16 residues. The V and J ends lost 0 bases and 5 bases respectively, with 17 bases between them. CDR1 SGHRS and CDR2 YFSETQ come from the germline V gene. The CDR3 sequence is CASSLESRGAGETQYF. Written as DNA, the CDR3 is TGCGCCAGCAGCTTGGAATCCAGGGGCGCAGGGGAGACCCAGTACTTC.

The chain has TRBV21-1 and TRBJ1-2. TRBV21-1 is given as a pseudogene. The CDR3 loop spans 16 amino acids. The CDR3 bases are TGTGCCAGCAGACCCGAATCTAGACCATGTTTCAGGGGCTACACCTTC. Protein sequence: CASRPESRPCFRGYTF.

The chain has TRBV18 and TRBJ1-4; 9 bases map to TRBD1. In germline, CDR1 is KGHSH, CDR2 LQKENI. J gave up 6 bases and V 2 bases, and 4 bases lay outside the gene matches. The CDR3 totals 15 residues. The CDR3 sequence: CASSPGTGIYEKLFF. CDR3 in DNA: TGTGCCAGCTCACCAGGGACAGGGATTTATGAAAAACTGTTTTTT.

This chain joins TRBV5-4 and TRBJ2-2, with TRBD1 matching over 8 bases. V dropped 0 bases and J dropped 6; count of bases not matched to a gene: 1. There are 14 residues in the CDR3. Germline lookup yields CDR1 SGHNT and CDR2 YYREEE (reference sequence). CDR3 sequence (DNA): TGTGCCAGCAGCTTGGCAGGGGGCCCCGGGGAGCTGTTTTTT. Translated, it gives CASSLAGGPGELFF.

This clone was counted between two and nine times. The chain employs TRBV9 and TRBJ1-1; D not resolved. Germline V lookup: CDR1 SGDLS, CDR2 YYNGEE. The CDR3 has 11 amino acids. The ends were cut back, 4 bases at V and 3 bases at J, with 4 bases in the middle. CDR3 bases: TGTGCCAGCAGCCCCCACACTGAAGCTTTCTTT. Protein sequence: CASSPHTEAFF. The variable domain in full, with the rest retrieved from reference TRBV9 and TRBJ1-1, is DSGVTQTPKHLITATGQRVTLRCSPRSGDLSVYWYQQSLDQGLQFLIQYYNGEERAKGNILERFSAQQFPDLHSELNLSSLELGDSALYFCASSPHTEAFFGQGTRLTVV.

V usage is TRBV19 and J usage is TRBJ1-5; no clear D. The V end lost 0 bases, the J end lost 3 bases, and 9 bases lay between the germline ends. The CDR3 totals 15 residues. Germline V gives CDR1 LNHDA, CDR2 SQIVND (reference sequence). The CDR3 sequence is CASSIDPGFNQPQHF. CDR3 nucleotides: TGTGCCAGTAGTATAGACCCAGGTTTCAATCAGCCCCAGCATTTT.

The V gene is TRBV7-2, the J gene TRBJ2-1; TRBD1 matches at 7 bases. The V gene's germline CDR1 is SGHTA and CDR2 FQGNSA. This CDR3 is 19 amino acids long. Unmatched junction bases numbered 12, after V lost 1 base and J lost 0 bases. The CDR3 bases are TGTGCCAGCAGCTTAGTGCCAGGGGGTCGTGTTATCTCCTACAATGAGCAGTTCTTC. Its protein product is CASSLVPGGRVISYNEQFF.

The chain joins TRBV18 to TRBJ2-3; a weak D match, TRBD2 (5 bases). This CDR3 comprises 16 residues. Germline lookup yields CDR1 KGHSH and CDR2 LQKENI. V lost 3 bases to trimming and J lost 3 bases, with 16 bases between them. In DNA, the CDR3 is TGTGCCAGCTCACCTACCCTAGCTGGGGAAACAGATACGCAGTATTTT. This sequence encodes CASSPTLAGETDTQYF.

The chain carries TRBV2 and TRBJ1-6; D not resolved. Between the trimmed V and J ends, which lost 1 base and 1 base, there was a span of 2 bases. CDR3 length: 14 residues. Germline V gene lookup returns CDR1 SNHLY and CDR2 FYNNEI. CDR3 residues: CASSEESYNSPLHF. Written as DNA, the CDR3 is TGTGCCAGCAGTGAAGAGTCCTATAATTCACCCCTCCACTTT.

The table lists this clone with a few counts. The V call is TRBV7-2, the J call TRBJ2-2; perhaps TRBD2 as D (6 bases). V was clipped by 2 bases and J by 7 bases, with 17 bases between them. The CDR3 has 16 amino acids. Germline V gives CDR1 SGHTA, CDR2 FQGNSA. The CDR3 DNA sequence: TGTGCCAGCAGCTTATCAAGGGCTAGCGTAGGCGGGGAGCTGTTTTTT. Protein product: CASSLSRASVGGELFF.

The count of this clone is one. The chain combines TRBV5-1 with TRBJ1-2, with D unclear. The CDR3 sequence is 15 residues long. From germline, CDR1 is SGHRS and CDR2 YFSETQ. V lost 4 bases and J 7 bases, leaving 20 bases between the germline ends. The chain's CDR3 is CASSPGPFLMGGYTF. CDR3 DNA sequence: TGCGCCAGCAGCCCCGGCCCCTTCTTGATGGGTGGCTACACCTTC.

The chain joins TRBV7-3 to TRBJ2-1; the D call may be TRBD1 or TRBD2 (5 bases each). The CDR3 extends over 15 amino acids. Per germline, CDR1 SGHTA and CDR2 FQGTGA. Trimming removed 1 base at V and 4 bases at J, with 11 bases between. The CDR3 here is CASSLIRGAYNEQFF. CDR3 nucleotide sequence: TGTGCCAGCAGCTTAATAAGAGGGGCTTACAATGAGCAGTTCTTC.

V and J are TRBV28 and TRBJ1-5, with D hard to call. The CDR3 consists of 14 residues. Germline CDR1 and CDR2: MDHEN and SYDVKM. The V and J ends lost 1 base and 3 bases respectively, with 7 bases between them. CDR3 amino acids: CASSLSANNQPQHF. CDR3 bases: TGTGCCAGCAGTTTATCAGCTAACAATCAGCCCCAGCATTTT. The whole variable domain, remainder taken from reference TRBV28 and TRBJ1-5, is DVKVTQSSRYLVKRTGEKVFLECVQDMDHENMFWYRQDPGLGLRLIYFSYDVKMKEKGDIPEGYSVSREKKERFSLILESASTNQTSMYLCASSLSANNQPQHFGDGTRLSIL.

This clone was seen a handful of times. The V and J genes are TRBV4-1 and TRBJ2-1, with TRBD1 matching 9 bases. This CDR3 is 15 amino acids long. Germline values: CDR1 MGHRA, CDR2 YSYEKL. J gave up 8 bases and V 0 bases, and 5 bases lay outside the gene matches. CDR3 residues: CASSQDPQGADEQFF. The CDR3 nucleotides are TGCGCCAGCAGCCAAGATCCACAGGGGGCCGATGAGCAGTTCTTC.

J is TRBJ2-7 and V is TRBV3-1 (or the pseudogene TRBV3-2); either TRBD1 or TRBD2 may supply D (5 bases each). This CDR3 is 16 amino acids long. The V gene's germline CDR1 is LGHDT and CDR2 YNNKEL (reference sequence). V dropped 4 bases and J dropped 6 bases, with 22 bases sitting between them. Written as DNA, the CDR3 is TGTGCCAGCAGCCCCCGTCCGGGACGGGCTGTAGGCGAGCAGTACGTC. It encodes CASSPRPGRAVGEQYV.

The genes are TRBV5-1 and TRBJ1-4; 10 bases align to TRBD1. The V gene end was trimmed by 2 bases and the J gene end by 6 bases; junction bases not matched to a gene: 4. This CDR3 is built from 15 residues. Germline assignment: CDR1 SGHRS and CDR2 YFSETQ. Here the CDR3 reads CASSFLGTGDEKLFF. The CDR3 nucleotides read TGCGCCAGCAGCTTTCTCGGGACAGGGGATGAAAAACTGTTTTTT. Combining the CDR3 with reference TRBV5-1 and TRBJ1-4 gives the whole variable domain KAGVTQTPRYLIKTRGQQVTLSCSPISGHRSVSWYQQTPGQGLQFLFEYFSETQRNKGNFPGRFSGRQFSNSRSEMNVSTLELGDSALYLCASSFLGTGDEKLFFGSGTQLSVL.

The chain uses TRBV18 and TRBJ1-1; D gene ambiguous. CDR3 length equals 14 residues. CDR1 and CDR2 (germline): KGHSH, LQKENI. V shed 1 base and J shed 0 bases, with 6 bases lying between them. CDR3 protein: CASSPLPVNTEAFF. Written as DNA, the CDR3 is TGTGCCAGCTCACCACTTCCGGTGAACACTGAAGCTTTCTTT.

This clone has only one observation. This chain joins TRBV4-2 and TRBJ2-3, with 13 bases fitting TRBD2. This CDR3 is built from 18 residues. V lost 4 bases and J lost 5; bases outside the gene matches: 12. CDR1 and CDR2 from the germline V gene are LGHNA and YNFKEQ. The CDR3 DNA sequence: TGTGCCAGCAGCCGGCTCCCCGGGACTAGCGGGGCAGGAGATACGCAGTATTTT. The encoded protein is CASSRLPGTSGAGDTQYF.

The V and J genes are TRBV19 and TRBJ1-2; D call uncertain. V lost 5 bases, J lost 2 bases, and 9 bases lay in between. The germline V gene has CDR1 LNHDA and CDR2 SQIVND (reference sequence). The CDR3 runs to 13 residues. The DNA for the CDR3 is TGTGCCAGTAGTTTTCAGGCGAACTATGGCTACACCTTC. As protein: CASSFQANYGYTF.